This entry lists 3 T cell receptor beta chains sequenced from one sample in a study of shared clonotypes between healthy human individuals. Data came from immunoSEQ multiplex PCR; TCRdb stores just in-frame clones and leaves some out. Among more than 2 million clones listed, 85% to 95% were seen once. The material sequenced was naive CD4+ T cells sorted from blood. Specified subset: CD45RA+ positively selected. The source of these receptors is a man aged 18 to 30 in good health.

The gene calls are TRBV5-4 and TRBJ1-2; D is perhaps TRBD1 (6 bases). CDR1 SGHNT and CDR2 YYREEE come from the germline V gene (reference sequence). The CDR3 consists of 16 residues. V was shortened by 5 bases and J by 4 bases, with 21 bases between the two germline ends. CDR3 in amino acids: CASRRTGQGNSYGYTF. The CDR3 coding sequence is TGTGCCAGCAGACGGACCGGGCAGGGGAATAGCTATGGCTACACCTTC.

The chain is built from TRBV2 and TRBJ2-6; 12 bases map to TRBD1. V gave up 7 bases and J gave up 2 bases; unmatched junction bases: 6. This CDR3 is 17 amino acids long. The germline CDR1 and CDR2 sequences are SNHLY and FYNNEI. The CDR3 DNA reads TGTGCCAGCACTTGGGACAGGGGGCTCCCTGGGGCCAACGTCCTGACTTTC. This sequence encodes CASTWDRGLPGANVLTF.

As DNA, the CDR3 is TGTGCCGGACAGGGACAGGGGAAGTCACCCCTCCACTTT. Its translation is CAGQGQGKSPLHF. The chain recombines TRBV6-6 with TRBJ1-6, with 10 bases lining up with TRBD1. The CDR3 has 13 residues. CDR1 is MNHNY, CDR2 SVGAGI, per germline (reference sequence). Trimming took 11 bases from V and 10 from J; bases not matched to a gene: 8.